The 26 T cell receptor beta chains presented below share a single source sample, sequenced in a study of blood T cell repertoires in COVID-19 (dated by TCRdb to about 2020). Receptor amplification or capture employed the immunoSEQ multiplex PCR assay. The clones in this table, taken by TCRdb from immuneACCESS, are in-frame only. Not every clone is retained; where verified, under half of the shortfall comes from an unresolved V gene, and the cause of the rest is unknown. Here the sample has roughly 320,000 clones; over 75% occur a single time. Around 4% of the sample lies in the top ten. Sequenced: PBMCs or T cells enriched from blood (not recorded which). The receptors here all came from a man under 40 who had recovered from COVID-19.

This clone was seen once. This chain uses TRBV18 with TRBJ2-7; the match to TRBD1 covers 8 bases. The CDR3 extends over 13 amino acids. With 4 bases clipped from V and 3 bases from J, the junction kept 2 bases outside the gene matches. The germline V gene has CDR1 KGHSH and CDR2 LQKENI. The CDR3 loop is CASSRDRNYEQYF. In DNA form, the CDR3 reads TGTGCCAGCTCACGGGACAGGAACTACGAGCAGTACTTC.

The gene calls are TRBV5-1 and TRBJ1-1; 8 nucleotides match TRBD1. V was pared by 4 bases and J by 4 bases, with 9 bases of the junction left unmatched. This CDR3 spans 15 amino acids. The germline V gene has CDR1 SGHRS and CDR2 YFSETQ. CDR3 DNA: TGCGCCAGCAGCCCAGGACAGGGTCAGACCACTGAAGCTTTCTTT. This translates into CASSPGQGQTTEAFF.

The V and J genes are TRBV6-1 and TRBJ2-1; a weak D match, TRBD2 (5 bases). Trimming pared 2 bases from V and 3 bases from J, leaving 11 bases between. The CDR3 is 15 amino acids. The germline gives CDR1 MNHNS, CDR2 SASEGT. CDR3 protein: CASSEKGVGYNEQFF. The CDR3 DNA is TGTGCCAGCAGTGAAAAGGGAGTTGGCTACAATGAGCAGTTCTTC.

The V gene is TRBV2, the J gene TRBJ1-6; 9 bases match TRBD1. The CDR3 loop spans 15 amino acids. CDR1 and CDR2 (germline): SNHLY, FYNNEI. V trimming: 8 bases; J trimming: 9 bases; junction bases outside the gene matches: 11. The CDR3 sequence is CASQTRQGEGSPLHF. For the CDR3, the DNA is TGTGCCAGCCAGACCAGACAGGGGGAAGGTTCACCCCTCCACTTT.

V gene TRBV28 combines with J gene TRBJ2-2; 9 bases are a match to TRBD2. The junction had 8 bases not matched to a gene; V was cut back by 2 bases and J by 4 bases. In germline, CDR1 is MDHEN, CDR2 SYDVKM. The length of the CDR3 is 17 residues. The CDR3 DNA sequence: TGTGCCAGCAGTTTAAGCGGGGGGTCTCGAGGCACCGGGGAGCTGTTTTTT. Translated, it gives CASSLSGGSRGTGELFF.

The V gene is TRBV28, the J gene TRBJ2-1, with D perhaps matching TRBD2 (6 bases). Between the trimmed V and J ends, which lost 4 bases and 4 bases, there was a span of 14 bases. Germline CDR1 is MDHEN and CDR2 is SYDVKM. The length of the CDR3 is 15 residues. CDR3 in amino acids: CASSSGPRGYNEQFF. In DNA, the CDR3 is TGTGCCAGCAGTTCCGGCCCACGGGGGTACAATGAGCAGTTCTTC.

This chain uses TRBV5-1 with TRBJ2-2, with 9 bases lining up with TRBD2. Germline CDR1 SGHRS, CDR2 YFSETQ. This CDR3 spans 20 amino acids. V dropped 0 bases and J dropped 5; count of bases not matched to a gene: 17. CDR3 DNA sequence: TGCGCCAGCAGCTTGGAGTTTAGTCACGTACTAGCGGGCTCAACCGGGGAGCTGTTTTTT. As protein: CASSLEFSHVLAGSTGELFF. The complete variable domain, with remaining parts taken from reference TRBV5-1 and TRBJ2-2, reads KAGVTQTPRYLIKTRGQQVTLSCSPISGHRSVSWYQQTPGQGLQFLFEYFSETQRNKGNFPGRFSGRQFSNSRSEMNVSTLELGDSALYLCASSLEFSHVLAGSTGELFFGEGSRLTVL.

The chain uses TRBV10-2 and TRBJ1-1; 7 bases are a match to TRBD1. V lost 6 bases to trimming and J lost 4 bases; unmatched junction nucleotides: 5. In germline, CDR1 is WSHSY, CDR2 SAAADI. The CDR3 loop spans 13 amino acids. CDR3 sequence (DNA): TGCGCCAGCAGGACAGGGTCAGGCACTGAAGCTTTCTTT. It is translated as CASRTGSGTEAFF.

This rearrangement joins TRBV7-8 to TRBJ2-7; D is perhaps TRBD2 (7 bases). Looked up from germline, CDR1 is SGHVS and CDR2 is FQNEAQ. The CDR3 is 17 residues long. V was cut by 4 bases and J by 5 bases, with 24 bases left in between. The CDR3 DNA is TGTGCCAGCAGCTACCCATTGGGGGGGGGCGCGGCCCACGAGCAGTACTTC. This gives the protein CASSYPLGGGAAHEQYF.

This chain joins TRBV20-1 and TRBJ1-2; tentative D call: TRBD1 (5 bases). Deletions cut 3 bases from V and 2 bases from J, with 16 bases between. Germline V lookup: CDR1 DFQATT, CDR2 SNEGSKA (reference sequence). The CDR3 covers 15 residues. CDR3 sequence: CSASDGQGLNYGYTF. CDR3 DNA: TGCAGTGCTAGTGACGGGCAGGGACTAAACTATGGCTACACCTTC.

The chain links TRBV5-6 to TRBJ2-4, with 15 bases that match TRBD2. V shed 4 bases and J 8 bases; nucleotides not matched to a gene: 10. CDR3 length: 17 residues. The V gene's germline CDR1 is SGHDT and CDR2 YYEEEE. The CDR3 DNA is TGTGCCAGCAGCCTGCGGACTAGCGGGGGGGCCGTAGACATTCAGTACTTC. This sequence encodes CASSLRTSGGAVDIQYF.

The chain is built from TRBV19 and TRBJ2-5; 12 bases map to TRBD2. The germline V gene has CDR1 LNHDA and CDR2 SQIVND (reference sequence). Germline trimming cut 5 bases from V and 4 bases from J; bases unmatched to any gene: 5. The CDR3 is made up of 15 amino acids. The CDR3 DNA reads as TGTGCCAGTAGTTCCAAGACTAGCGGGGGAGAGACCCAGTACTTC. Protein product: CASSSKTSGGETQYF.

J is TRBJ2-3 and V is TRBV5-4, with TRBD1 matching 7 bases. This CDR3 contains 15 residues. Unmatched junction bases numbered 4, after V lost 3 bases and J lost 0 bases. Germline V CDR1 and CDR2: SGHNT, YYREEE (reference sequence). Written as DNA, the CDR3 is TGTGCCAGCAGCTGGGGACAGACTAGCACAGATACGCAGTATTTT. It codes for CASSWGQTSTDTQYF.

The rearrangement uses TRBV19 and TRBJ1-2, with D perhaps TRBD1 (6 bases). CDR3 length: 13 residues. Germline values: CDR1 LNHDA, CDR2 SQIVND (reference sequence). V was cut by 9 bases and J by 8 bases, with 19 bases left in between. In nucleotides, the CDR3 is TGTGCCAGCAGATCCAGGACAGCTGAAGGCTACACCTTC. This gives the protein CASRSRTAEGYTF.

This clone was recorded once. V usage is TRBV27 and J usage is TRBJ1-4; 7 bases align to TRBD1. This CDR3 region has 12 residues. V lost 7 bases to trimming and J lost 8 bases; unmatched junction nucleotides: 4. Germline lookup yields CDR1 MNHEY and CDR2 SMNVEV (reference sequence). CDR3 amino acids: CASKTGFEKLFF. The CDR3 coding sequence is TGTGCCAGCAAGACAGGGTTCGAAAAACTGTTTTTT.

CDR3 DNA: TGCGCCAGCAGCCTCAGGACAGGGGGTGGGACTGAAGCTTTCTTT. It encodes CASSLRTGGGTEAFF. The chain couples TRBV5-1 to TRBJ1-1, with 10 bases identical to TRBD1. The CDR3 totals 15 residues. Trimming took 4 bases from V and 5 from J; bases not matched to a gene: 8. The germline V gene has CDR1 SGHRS and CDR2 YFSETQ.

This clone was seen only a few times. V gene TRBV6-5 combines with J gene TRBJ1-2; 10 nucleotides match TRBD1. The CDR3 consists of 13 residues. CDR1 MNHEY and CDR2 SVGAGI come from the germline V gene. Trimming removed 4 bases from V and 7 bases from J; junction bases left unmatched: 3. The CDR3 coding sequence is TGTGCCAGCAGTTCGACAGGGGGCTCTGGCTACACCTTC. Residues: CASSSTGGSGYTF.

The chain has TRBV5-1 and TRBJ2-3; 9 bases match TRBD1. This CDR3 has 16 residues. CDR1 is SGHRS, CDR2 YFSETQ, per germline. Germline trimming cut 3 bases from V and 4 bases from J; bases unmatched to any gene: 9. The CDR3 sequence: CASSSRTGEGADTQYF. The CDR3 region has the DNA TGCGCCAGCAGCTCCCGGACAGGGGAGGGAGCAGATACGCAGTATTTT.

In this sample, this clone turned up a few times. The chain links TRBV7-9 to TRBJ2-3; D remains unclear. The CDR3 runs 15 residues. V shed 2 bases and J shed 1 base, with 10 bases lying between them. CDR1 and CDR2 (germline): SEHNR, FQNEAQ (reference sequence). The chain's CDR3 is CASSLWASGTDTQYF. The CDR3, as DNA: TGTGCCAGCAGCTTATGGGCCTCGGGCACAGATACGCAGTATTTT.

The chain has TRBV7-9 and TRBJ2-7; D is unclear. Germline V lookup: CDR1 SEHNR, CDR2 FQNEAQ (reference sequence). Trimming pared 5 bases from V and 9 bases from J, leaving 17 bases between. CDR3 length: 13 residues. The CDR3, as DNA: TGTGCCAGCAGCCACCGGTCTACTACTGGGCAGTACTTC. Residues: CASSHRSTTGQYF.

The CDR3 loop is CATRGEVSYEQYF. The CDR3 nucleotides read TGTGCCACCCGGGGGGAGGTATCCTACGAGCAGTACTTC. J is TRBJ2-7 and V is TRBV21-1; TRBD2, the table's D call, was not compared with the DNA. TRBV21-1 is designated a pseudogene. The CDR3 is 13 amino acids.

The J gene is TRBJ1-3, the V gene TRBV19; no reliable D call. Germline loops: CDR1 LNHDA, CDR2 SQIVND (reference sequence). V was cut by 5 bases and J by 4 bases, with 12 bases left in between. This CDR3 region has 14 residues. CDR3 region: CASSQGRRGNTIYF. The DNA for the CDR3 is TGTGCCAGTAGTCAAGGAAGGAGAGGAAACACCATATATTTT.

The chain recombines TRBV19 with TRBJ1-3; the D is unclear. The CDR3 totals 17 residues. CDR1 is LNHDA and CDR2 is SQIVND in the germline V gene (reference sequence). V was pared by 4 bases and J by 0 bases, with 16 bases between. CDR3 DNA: TGTGCCAGTAGTACCCCCACTCCCGGGAGCTCTGGAAACACCATATATTTT. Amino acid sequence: CASSTPTPGSSGNTIYF.

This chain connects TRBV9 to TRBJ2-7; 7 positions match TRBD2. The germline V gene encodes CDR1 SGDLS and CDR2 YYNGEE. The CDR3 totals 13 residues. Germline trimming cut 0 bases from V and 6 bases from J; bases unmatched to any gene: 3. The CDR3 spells CASSVAPSGEQYF. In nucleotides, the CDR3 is TGTGCCAGCAGCGTAGCCCCTAGCGGCGAGCAGTACTTC.

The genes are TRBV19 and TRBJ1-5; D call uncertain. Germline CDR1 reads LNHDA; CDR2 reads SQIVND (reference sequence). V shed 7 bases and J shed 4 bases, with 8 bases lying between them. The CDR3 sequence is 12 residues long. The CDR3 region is CASNGRNQPQHF. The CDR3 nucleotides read TGTGCCAGTAACGGCAGGAATCAGCCCCAGCATTTT.

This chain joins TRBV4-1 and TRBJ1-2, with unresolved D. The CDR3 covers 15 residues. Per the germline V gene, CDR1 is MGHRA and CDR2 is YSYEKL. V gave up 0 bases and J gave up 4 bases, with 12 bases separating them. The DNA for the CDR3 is TGCGCCAGCAGCCAAGAGATCCGGGAGCCCTATGGCTACACCTTC. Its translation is CASSQEIREPYGYTF.